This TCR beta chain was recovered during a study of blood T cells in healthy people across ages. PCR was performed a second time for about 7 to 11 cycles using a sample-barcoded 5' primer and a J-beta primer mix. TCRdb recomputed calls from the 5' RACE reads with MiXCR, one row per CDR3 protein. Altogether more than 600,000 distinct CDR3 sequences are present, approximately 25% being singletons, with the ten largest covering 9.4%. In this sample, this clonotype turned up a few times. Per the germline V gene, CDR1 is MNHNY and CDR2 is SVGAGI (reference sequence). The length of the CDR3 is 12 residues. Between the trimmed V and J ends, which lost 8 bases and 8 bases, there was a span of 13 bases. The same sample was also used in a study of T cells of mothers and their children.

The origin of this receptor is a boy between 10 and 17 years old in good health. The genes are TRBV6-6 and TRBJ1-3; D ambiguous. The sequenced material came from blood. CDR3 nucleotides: TGTGCCAGCGTCGCCTCTCAGGACACCATATATTTT. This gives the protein CASVASQDTIYF.